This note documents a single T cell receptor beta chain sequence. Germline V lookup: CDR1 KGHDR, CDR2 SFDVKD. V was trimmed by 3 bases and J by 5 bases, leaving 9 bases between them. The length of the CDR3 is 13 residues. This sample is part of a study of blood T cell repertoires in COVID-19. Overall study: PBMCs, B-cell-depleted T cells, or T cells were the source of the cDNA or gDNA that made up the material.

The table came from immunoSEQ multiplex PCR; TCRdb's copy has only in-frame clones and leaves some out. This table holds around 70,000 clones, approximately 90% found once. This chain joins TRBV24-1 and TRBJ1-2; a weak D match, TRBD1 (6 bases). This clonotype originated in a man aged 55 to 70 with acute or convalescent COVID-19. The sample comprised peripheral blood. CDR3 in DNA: TGTGCCACCAGTGATACCAGGGGTTATGGCTACACCTTC. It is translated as CATSDTRGYGYTF.